This TCR beta chain came from a study of cytomegalovirus exposure and HLA in healthy donors (dated by TCRdb to the late 2010s). About the study as a whole: In an earlier analysis of roughly 500 of the donors, 276 Gb of sequence data and just under 120 million unique TCR beta sequences from about 190 million T cells were reported. Roughly 300 gigabases of sequencing data and 70 million to 95 million unique TCR sequences made up an early release that covered nearly 650 HLA-typed donors. Of the 350 to 400 genotyped donors, approximately 83% fell in the genetic ancestry cluster associated with self-reported Caucasian donors. The study aimed to test whether signatures of past pathogen exposure could be identified by cataloging public T cell receptors. Using immunosequencing, the study profiled T cell repertoires from around 670 subjects and related those repertoires to cytomegalovirus serostatus. Besides the first cohort of some 670 subjects, a separate validation cohort made up of 120 different subjects was used. The study combined high-throughput TCR immunosequencing, statistical association of individual TCRs with disease status, and machine learning to predict cytomegalovirus infection status. A later analysis re-analyzed previously published TCR beta repertoires from 500 to 700 donors and added high-resolution HLA genotyping to study TCR occurrence patterns. In the later analysis, no new phenotypic data were used to find candidate immune exposures; instead, reliance was placed on TCR beta sequences and their occurrence across donors. To decide whether each TCR beta V gene segment behaved as functional or pseudogenic, an earlier analysis of fewer than 750 of the donors relied on high-throughput TCR beta sequencing. Donor age, sex, ethnicity and CMV serostatus were compiled alongside the repertoire data. A later genetic analysis took genome-wide SNP genotypes for about 65% of the 666 donors and used that subset as a discovery cohort. All discovery cohort repertoires had been generated using a single sequencing platform. HLA typing included class I and class II loci at four-digit resolution. Typing coverage varied by locus: about 620-630 donors for A, B, C, DRB1 and DQB1; approximately 500 for DQA1; nearly 610 for DPA1; fewer than 480 for DPB1. Roughly 5 DR-DQ haplotypes were handled as single units for association and clustering, since linkage in the cohort was strong. On average, about 240,000 unique TCR beta nucleotide sequences were sequenced per donor among fewer than 500 genotyped donors of the cohort, with roughly 18% of those sequences being non-productive. What the study reported, not specific to this receptor: Because counts were too low, 15 to 20 rarely observed V segments, including chromosome 9 orphons, were excluded from the earlier analysis of about 500 of the donors. In this cohort, only TCR beta chains were sequenced, and detectable features were limited by the absence of alpha or paired-chain data. A group of highly shared sequence variants was considered likely to be a technical artifact of the sequencing pipeline. Linkage disequilibrium might explain the correlated functional status among segregating V segments, but an unknown experimental factor could not be excluded. HLA typing was unavailable for some donors at each locus, so association tests used only the typed subset. Broadly in line with IMGT annotations, most TCR beta V segments showed up in productive rearrangements about 87% or about 30% of the time in an earlier analysis of under 700 of the donors. In a later analysis, HLA-associated TCR beta chains were found to be more clonally expanded and to have lower generation probabilities than equally common non-associated chains. A total of fewer than 200 TCR beta chains were listed by the study as associated with cytomegalovirus. Immune exposure information for the cohort was limited to CMV serostatus. Three of the identified cytomegalovirus-associated TCR beta chains were confirmed in vitro to be specific for cytomegalovirus antigens. At a false discovery rate of 0.05, a later analysis linked under 20,000 TCR beta sequences to specific HLA alleles. In a later analysis, most CMV-associated TCR beta chains were found to appear HLA-restricted, with HLA associations seemingly driven largely by CMV exposure. The authors suggested that the approach could potentially be generalized to other disease states and immunological phenotypes. In a later analysis, the rate of TCR association differed among HLA loci, with DRB1 alleles having the most associated TCRs and HLA-C alleles having the fewest. While some public TCRs were present in many individuals, most TCR sequences turned up only very rarely across donors. Roughly uniform sequencing depth across donors was assumed in presence/absence analyses, although this assumption may not hold. Several of the top co-occurrence clusters appeared to be linked to parvovirus B19, influenza, CMV and Epstein-Barr virus, according to a later analysis. V-gene and J-gene trimming of TCR beta chains was associated with a missense DCLRE1C variant in a later genetic analysis, and the association was replicated in an independent cohort. According to a later genetic analysis, donors in an Asian-associated ancestry cluster had fewer N-insertions in productive TCRs than the roughly 660-donor mean. A further reported finding was that TCR beta sequences accurately predicted the HLA-A and HLA-B alleles for most subjects in the first cohort. The classifier was reported to diagnose cytomegalovirus status with high specificity and sensitivity in both the original and validation cohorts. When HLA alleles, especially DR and DQ, strongly co-occurred, attributing TCR associations to individual alleles was difficult.

For this clone: No antigen is known for it. Base qualities are not recorded, but no much larger clone differs from it by a single base.

The receptor library was made with the immunoSEQ multiplex PCR assay. For the multiplex PCR, a mixture combining 60 forward primers for TCR Vbeta segments and 13 reverse primers for TCR Jbeta segments was used. The CDR3 region of rearranged TCR beta genes was amplified from genomic DNA by a multiplex PCR assay. Amplified TCR beta libraries were sequenced as 87-base-pair reads on the Illumina HiSeq System. The original methods were these. A later analysis tallied about 77 million unique TCR beta chains across the 666 repertoires, and some 10 million of those chains were shared by two or more donors. Raw reads were error-corrected and collapsed into unique sequences by a nearest-neighbor algorithm in which closely related sequences were merged to remove PCR and sequencing errors. Alignment of CDR3 sequences to IMGT reference sequences was used to assign V, D and J gene segments. For a sequence to be retained, at least a six-nucleotide match to both a V gene segment and a J gene segment was required. A rearrangement was called productive if the CDR3 had no stop codons and remained in frame with V and J, and every other rearrangement was called non-productive. Following IMGT convention, CDR3 was defined as the stretch from the second conserved V-encoded cysteine to the conserved J-encoded phenylalanine. The earlier analysis of some 600 of the donors excluded sequences that lacked an unambiguous match to a single V gene segment. An earlier analysis of under 750 of the donors called V segments functional above 56.7% productive rearrangements and segregating when the between-donor standard deviation exceeded 5%. To diagnose cytomegalovirus status from the catalog of TCR beta chain sequences, a statistical classification framework was built. V and J gene assignment, in a later analysis, came from comparing TCR nucleotide sequences with IMGT/GENE-DB human TR gene sequences. Using the TCRdist pipeline, a later analysis assigned CDR3 sequences along with most-parsimonious VDJ recombination scenarios. A later analysis defined each TCR beta chain by its CDR3 amino acid sequence plus V-gene family, and excluded reads lacking a unique V-gene family. In a later analysis, approximately 640 highly shared, low-generation-probability nucleotide sequences were removed to address suspected cross-contamination and a sequencing artifact. In a later analysis, a clonal expansion index for each public chain was calculated from normalized within-repertoire ranks of inferred template counts. Generation probabilities in a later analysis came from a VDJ recombination model fitted to out-of-frame rearrangements, and those results were checked against IGoR. Hypergeometric tests were used in a later analysis to score TCR-TCR, TCR-HLA and TCR-CMV co-occurrence, with a repertoire-size bias correction applied to the TCR pairs. A later analysis estimated false discovery rates by permuting HLA or CMV assignments 20 times. In a later analysis, co-occurring TCRs were grouped using DBSCAN, and TCRdist sequence similarity was added for clustering within HLA-allele-positive subsets. Co-occurrence clustering excluded repertoires with fewer than 30,000 or more than 120,000 public chains, plus five with anomalous nucleotide sharing. As stored in TCRdb, this immuneACCESS dataset retains in-frame rearrangements with V and J assigned. A fraction of the clones does not appear; measured against another copy, unresolved V genes explain less than half of the discrepancy, and the remainder lacks a known reason. D and trimming were read from the DNA, whereas the V and J calls and clone size are those reported in that table. The sample contains about 41,000 clones, 81% of them found a single time. The ten largest clones capture 2.5% to 3% of the sample.

The cohort comprised around 700 healthy bone marrow donors. At the time of sampling, every cohort member was nominally healthy, though immune exposures that went unrecorded were likely present. The donor tested CMV seronegative and was one of the 352 seronegative cohort members. A peripheral blood sample was provided by each donor, and peripheral blood mononuclear cells were used for TCR beta sequencing. The Qiagen DNeasy Blood Extraction Kit was used to extract genomic DNA from the blood cell samples. Sample: PBMCs. This clonotype was obtained from a man between 45 and 60 years old in good health and CMV-seronegative.

The CDR3 amino acid sequence is: CASSPTGWDYGYTF. The DNA is TGTGCCAGCAGCCCGACAGGGTGGGACTATGGCTACACCTTC. The sequence joins TRBV7-9 to TRBJ1-2, and 7 junctional nucleotides match TRBD1. The CDR3 runs 14 residues from the cysteine to the phenylalanine. The kept DNA is CDR3 alone, 42 bases in frame from the first base. Trimming takes 5 bases off V and 3 bases off J; junction bases not matched to a gene: 6. As encoded in the germline V gene (reference sequence), CDR1 is SEHNR while CDR2 is FQNEAQ.